The 21 T cell receptor beta chains presented below share a single source sample, sequenced in a study of blood T cell repertoires in COVID-19. Measured with immunoSEQ multiplex PCR; TCRdb has only the in-frame clones, and not every one. The sample comprises roughly 280,000 clones, 75% to 90% of which are singletons, and over 1.5% rests with the top ten. The sequenced material came from peripheral blood. All receptors come from a man younger than 45 with active or convalescent COVID-19.

CDR3: CASSRRSAGRYEQYF. CDR3 coding DNA: TGTGCCAGCAGCCGCCGTTCAGCGGGGCGCTACGAGCAGTACTTC. The chain couples TRBV3-1 (or the pseudogene TRBV3-2) to TRBJ2-7; 7 nucleotides line up with TRBD2. The CDR3 is 15 amino acids. The V and J ends lost 4 bases and 3 bases, in that order; junction bases with no gene match: 9. Germline CDR1 reads LGHDT; CDR2 reads YNNKEL (reference sequence).

The rearrangement links TRBV2 to TRBJ2-7; TRBD2 aligns across 7 bases. The CDR3 length is 15 residues. Germline V gene data show CDR1 as SNHLY and CDR2 as FYNNEI. The ends lost 4 bases at V and 1 base at J; junction bases unmatched: 7. The CDR3 DNA sequence: TGTGCCAGCAGTGGATTGGCTAGCGGTTCCTACGAGCAGTACTTC. It yields the protein CASSGLASGSYEQYF.

The CDR3 here is CASSQDLGGQRPNKLFF. The CDR3 DNA reads as TGTGCCAGCAGCCAAGATTTAGGTGGACAGCGGCCGAATAAACTGTTTTTT. V is TRBV4-2 and J is TRBJ1-4; possibly TRBD1 for D (6 bases). Germline lookup yields CDR1 LGHNA and CDR2 YNFKEQ. The CDR3 has 17 residues. V shed 0 bases and J shed 11 bases, with 22 bases lying between them.

The chain is built from TRBV5-5 and TRBJ2-7; D is possibly TRBD1 (6 bases). The V end lost 3 bases, the J end lost 0 bases, and 16 bases lay between the germline ends. CDR3 length: 16 amino acids. CDR1 and CDR2 from the germline V gene are SGHKS and YYEKEE (reference sequence). The DNA of the CDR3 is TGTGCCAGCAGCTGGGCGCCCGGGACAAACTCCTACGAGCAGTACTTC. It codes for CASSWAPGTNSYEQYF.

The rearrangement joins TRBV19 to TRBJ2-1; possibly TRBD2 for D (6 bases). The CDR3 totals 15 residues. V gave up 3 bases and J gave up 4 bases, with 13 bases separating them. The germline gives CDR1 LNHDA, CDR2 SQIVND (reference sequence). The CDR3: CASSIGRGVYNEQFF. The CDR3 bases are TGTGCCAGTAGTATTGGGCGGGGAGTTTACAATGAGCAGTTCTTC.

The table lists this clone with a count of one. The chain joins TRBV5-1 to TRBJ2-6; possible D gene TRBD2, 6 bases. The CDR3 has 16 residues. The germline gives CDR1 SGHRS, CDR2 YFSETQ. Trimming shortened V by 4 bases and J by 1 base, and 12 bases separated the two germline ends. The CDR3 here is CASSLVRGSGANVLTF. CDR3 bases: TGCGCCAGCAGCCTTGTTCGGGGGTCTGGGGCCAACGTCCTGACTTTC.

V and J are TRBV7-8 and TRBJ1-1, with D tentatively TRBD1 (5 bases). CDR3 length: 15 amino acids. Germline CDR1 is SGHVS and CDR2 is FQNEAQ. V gave up 5 bases and J gave up 1 base, with 14 bases separating them. This CDR3 is CASSPSGAANTEAFF. Here the CDR3 DNA reads TGTGCCAGCAGCCCTAGCGGGGCCGCGAACACTGAAGCTTTCTTT. Using reference TRBV7-8 and TRBJ1-1 for the parts outside the CDR3, the full variable domain is GAGVSQSPRYKVAKRGQDVALRCDPISGHVSLFWYQQALGQGPEFLTYFQNEAQLDKSGLPSDRFFAERPEGSVSTLKIQRTQQEDSAVYLCASSPSGAANTEAFFGQGTRLTVV.

The chain employs TRBV10-3 and TRBJ1-5; 9 bases map to TRBD1. Per the germline V gene, CDR1 is ENHRY and CDR2 is SYGVKD. This CDR3 comprises 16 residues. V shed 10 bases and J 6 bases; nucleotides not matched to a gene: 16. The CDR3 DNA reads TGTGCCAACAAATCTCCGGGACAGGGACAAAGTCAGCCCCAGCATTTT. Its translation is CANKSPGQGQSQPQHF.

This clone was detected only once. The rearrangement uses TRBV18 and TRBJ1-4, with 9 bases aligning to TRBD1. CDR1 and CDR2 (germline): KGHSH, LQKENI. This CDR3 has 15 amino acids. V shed 3 bases and J 7 bases; nucleotides not matched to a gene: 6. CDR3 sequence: CASSPRGQGGEKLFF. The CDR3 DNA reads as TGTGCCAGCTCACCTCGGGGACAGGGAGGTGAAAAACTGTTTTTT.

This sequence joins TRBV4-1 and TRBJ2-2; 7 nucleotides align to TRBD1. The CDR3 extends over 16 amino acids. The V and J ends lost 0 bases and 7 bases, in that order; junction bases with no gene match: 8. The germline V gene has CDR1 MGHRA and CDR2 YSYEKL. The CDR3 bases are TGCGCCAGCAGCCAAGACCGGGACAGTGCTATCGGGGAGCTGTTTTTT. This gives the protein CASSQDRDSAIGELFF.

The V gene is TRBV6-1, the J gene TRBJ1-6; D gene uncertain. The germline CDR1 and CDR2 sequences are MNHNS and SASEGT. The CDR3 has 15 residues. V was trimmed by 2 bases and J by 7 bases, leaving 12 bases between them. The CDR3 loop is CASSEMRAVNSPLHF. The DNA of the CDR3 is TGTGCCAGCAGTGAAATGAGGGCTGTGAATTCACCCCTCCACTTT.

The chain joins TRBV30 to TRBJ1-4, with TRBD1 identical over 9 bases. This CDR3 spans 20 amino acids. The V gene end was trimmed by 3 bases and the J gene end by 7 bases; junction bases not matched to a gene: 24. The V gene's germline CDR1 is GTSNPN and CDR2 SVGIG (reference sequence). The CDR3 DNA is TGTGCCTGGAGCCAAGAAATGGACAGGGGTTGCATCCCCTCCTCTGAAAAACTGTTTTTT. The encoded protein is CAWSQEMDRGCIPSSEKLFF.

The chain carries TRBV12-3 or TRBV12-4 and TRBJ1-1; D is uncertain. Trimming stripped 6 bases from V and 1 base from J, with 9 bases between. The CDR3 is 13 residues long. CDR3 DNA: TGTGCCAGCAGCCGGGATGGGAACACTGAAGCTTTCTTT. It specifies CASSRDGNTEAFF.

This chain connects TRBV27 to TRBJ2-1; D may be TRBD1 (6 bases). Trimming removed 6 bases at V and 0 bases at J, with 12 bases between. CDR3 size: 15 residues. Germline CDR1 MNHEY, CDR2 SMNVEV (reference sequence). CDR3 in DNA: TGTGCCAGCAGCTTAACAGGGTCCTCCTACAATGAGCAGTTCTTC. Protein product: CASSLTGSSYNEQFF.

In this sample, this clone turned up once. The chain combines TRBV5-1 with TRBJ1-4; D gene ambiguous. The CDR3 is made up of 13 amino acids. The V and J ends lost 4 bases and 5 bases respectively, with 9 bases between them. Germline loops: CDR1 SGHRS, CDR2 YFSETQ. CDR3 bases: TGCGCCAGCAGCCCTGGCCCCAATGAAAAACTGTTTTTT. Translated, it gives CASSPGPNEKLFF.

This sequence joins TRBV7-9 and TRBJ1-1; TRBD1 matches at 7 bases. Germline values: CDR1 SEHNR, CDR2 FQNEAQ (reference sequence). V was clipped by 5 bases and J by 0 bases; unmatched bases: 6. The CDR3 runs to 15 residues. The CDR3 loop reads CASSPLRGMNTEAFF. In DNA form, the CDR3 reads TGTGCCAGCAGCCCCCTCAGGGGGATGAACACTGAAGCTTTCTTT. The variable domain in full, completed from reference TRBV7-9 and TRBJ1-1, reads DTGVSQNPRHKITKRGQNVTFRCDPISEHNRLYWYRQTLGQGPEFLTYFQNEAQLEKSRLLSDRFSAERPKGSFSTLEIQRTEQGDSAMYLCASSPLRGMNTEAFFGQGTRLTVV.

This clone was observed a few times. CDR3 DNA sequence: TGTGCCAGCAGTACTGGCGGAAGCAATCAGCCCCAGCATTTT. Protein product: CASSTGGSNQPQHF. The chain couples TRBV5-6 to TRBJ1-5; D gene ambiguous. The V end lost 5 bases, the J end lost 1 base, and 10 bases lay between the germline ends. This CDR3 is 14 amino acids long. Germline lookup yields CDR1 SGHDT and CDR2 YYEEEE.

The chain joins TRBV5-4 to TRBJ2-3; D perhaps matches TRBD2 (5 bases). V lost 3 bases and J lost 6, with 11 bases in between. The CDR3 loop spans 13 amino acids. Germline CDR1 reads SGHNT; CDR2 reads YYREEE (reference sequence). CDR3 coding DNA: TGTGCCAGCAGCTCCACTAGAGCGGATACGCAGTATTTT. Its protein is CASSSTRADTQYF.

The V call is TRBV5-5, the J call TRBJ1-4; no reliable D call. The germline V and J ends were trimmed by 0 bases and 3 bases, with 9 bases remaining between them. The germline V gene has CDR1 SGHKS and CDR2 YYEKEE (reference sequence). The CDR3 consists of 15 residues. CDR3 nucleotide sequence: TGTGCCAGCAGCTTGGATTGGGCTTCTAATGAAAAACTGTTTTTT. This gives the protein CASSLDWASNEKLFF. Full variable domain (missing parts from reference TRBV5-5 and TRBJ1-4): DAGVTQSPTHLIKTRGQQVTLRCSPISGHKSVSWYQQVLGQGPQFIFQYYEKEERGRGNFPDRFSARQFPNYSSELNVNALLLGDSALYLCASSLDWASNEKLFFGSGTQLSVL.

V is TRBV6-2 or TRBV6-3 and J is TRBJ2-3; D possibly corresponds to TRBD1 (5 bases). The CDR3 has 13 amino acids. Trimming removed 2 bases from V and 2 bases from J, with 5 bases in between. The germline V gene has CDR1 MNHEY and CDR2 SVGEGT. CDR3 sequence reads: CASSYGATDTQYF. The CDR3 DNA reads TGTGCCAGCAGTTACGGGGCCACAGATACGCAGTATTTT.

This chain uses TRBV2 with TRBJ2-1; no reliable D call. Germline V gene data show CDR1 as SNHLY and CDR2 as FYNNEI. V lost 4 bases to trimming and J lost 0 bases, with 10 bases between them. This CDR3 region has 15 residues. CDR3 sequence: CASSVAASSYNEQFF. DNA for the CDR3: TGTGCCAGCAGTGTTGCGGCGAGCTCCTACAATGAGCAGTTCTTC.